This T cell receptor beta chain was retrieved from a study of technical replicates of blood from several donors. This clone was counted only a few times. Produced via immunoSEQ multiplex PCR; TCRdb's table is partial and in-frame only. The sample lists approximately 70,000 clones, around 95% occurring once. Germline-derived CDR1 and CDR2 are SNHLY and FYNNEI. CDR3 length: 9 amino acids. The V and J genes are TRBV2 and TRBJ1-1, with D possibly being TRBD1 (5 bases). The receptor was isolated from a human donor in good health. The sample consisted of T cells isolated from PBMCs. The CDR3 protein is CVRGVEAFF. CDR3 sequence (DNA): TGTGTACGGGGGGTCGAAGCTTTCTTT.